A single sample is the source of the 26 T cell receptor beta chains below, sequenced in a study of shared clonotypes between healthy human individuals. Method: immunoSEQ multiplex PCR; TCRdb's copy keeps in-frame clones and lacks some. The sample holds fewer than 350,000 clones, around 86% seen once. Sequencing was performed on memory CD8+ T cells sorted from blood. Indicated subset: CD45RO+ cells pooled with CCR7-negative TemRA cells. The source is a man between 18 and 29 years old in good health.

The rearrangement joins TRBV7-9 to TRBJ2-7; D is unclear. CDR1 is SEHNR and CDR2 is FQNEAQ in the germline V gene (reference sequence). The CDR3 loop spans 12 amino acids. V lost 3 bases and J lost 3, with 6 bases in between. The CDR3 sequence: CASSFDDYEQYF. As DNA, the CDR3 is TGTGCCAGCAGCTTTGACGACTACGAGCAGTACTTC.

The chain employs TRBV9 and TRBJ2-2; possible D gene TRBD2, 6 bases. V lost 1 base to trimming and J lost 5 bases, with 12 bases between them. Germline V lookup: CDR1 SGDLS, CDR2 YYNGEE. The CDR3 length is 15 residues. The CDR3 loop reads CASSVSGVSTGELFF. The CDR3 DNA follows: TGTGCCAGCAGCGTATCGGGGGTATCTACCGGGGAGCTGTTTTTT.

This clone was observed once. The rearrangement uses TRBV7-9 and TRBJ2-5; D is uncertain. The CDR3 covers 13 residues. V shed 5 bases and J shed 2 bases, with 9 bases lying between them. CDR1 is SEHNR and CDR2 is FQNEAQ in the germline V gene (reference sequence). The CDR3 DNA reads as TGTGCCAGCAGCCTAGGGTCTCAAGAGACCCAGTACTTC. Protein sequence: CASSLGSQETQYF.

The chain combines TRBV15 with TRBJ2-5; D is perhaps TRBD2 (6 bases). Germline values: CDR1 LNHNV, CDR2 YYDKDF (reference sequence). Deletions cut 1 base from V and 5 bases from J, with 11 bases between. CDR3 length equals 14 residues. This chain's CDR3 is CATSRGRVWETQYF. The CDR3 nucleotides are TGTGCCACCAGCAGAGGGAGGGTCTGGGAGACCCAGTACTTC.

The rearrangement links TRBV5-1 to TRBJ1-1, with D unclear. CDR3 size: 14 residues. CDR1 and CDR2 (germline): SGHRS, YFSETQ. V gave up 0 bases and J gave up 8 bases, with 14 bases separating them. The CDR3, as DNA: TGCGCCAGCAGCTTGGAGCATGTCAGGCTGGAAGCTTTCTTT. This encodes CASSLEHVRLEAFF.

This clone was observed a single time. The chain uses TRBV27 and TRBJ2-2; D uncertain. With 6 bases removed from V and 2 bases from J, the gap between germline ends came to 10 bases. CDR1 and CDR2 (germline): MNHEY, SMNVEV (reference sequence). The CDR3 sequence is 14 residues long. CDR3 nucleotides: TGTGCCAGCAGCATCGGGTCTAACACCGGGGAGCTGTTTTTT. Translation gives CASSIGSNTGELFF.

In its sample, this clone was seen once. V is TRBV2 and J is TRBJ2-2; the D gene is possibly TRBD2 (7 bases). The CDR3 has 16 amino acids. V was shortened by 3 bases and J by 0 bases, with 11 bases between the two germline ends. Looked up from germline, CDR1 is SNHLY and CDR2 is FYNNEI. In DNA form, the CDR3 reads TGTGCCAGCAGTGAGCGGGGGCTGACGAACACCGGGGAGCTGTTTTTT. It is translated as CASSERGLTNTGELFF.

This clone was seen a single time. The chain is built from TRBV4-1 and TRBJ2-2; D remains ambiguous. The CDR3 consists of 15 residues. The ends were cut back, 1 base at V and 1 base at J, with 7 bases in the middle. Germline CDR1 is MGHRA and CDR2 is YSYEKL. CDR3 region: CASSQGQMNTGELFF. The CDR3, as DNA: TGCGCCAGCAGCCAAGGTCAGATGAACACCGGGGAGCTGTTTTTT.

The rearrangement links TRBV19 to TRBJ2-7; D is unresolved. Trimming shortened V by 5 bases and J by 0 bases, and 8 bases separated the two germline ends. The CDR3 extends over 13 amino acids. Looked up from germline, CDR1 is LNHDA and CDR2 is SQIVND (reference sequence). The CDR3 loop reads CASSASDSYEQYF. CDR3 nucleotide sequence: TGTGCCAGTAGTGCCAGCGACTCCTACGAGCAGTACTTC.

The rearrangement links TRBV30 to TRBJ2-2, with 7 bases lining up with TRBD2. The CDR3 extends over 13 amino acids. Germline trimming cut 5 bases from V and 5 bases from J; bases unmatched to any gene: 5. The germline V gene has CDR1 GTSNPN and CDR2 SVGIG (reference sequence). CDR3 in DNA: TGTGCCTGGGGAACTAGCGCAACCGGGGAGCTGTTTTTT. The encoded protein is CAWGTSATGELFF.

The V call is TRBV11-2, the J call TRBJ1-2; 7 bases line up with TRBD1. The CDR3 is made up of 14 amino acids. The germline V gene encodes CDR1 SGHAT and CDR2 FQNNGV. The V segment lost 5 bases and the J segment 10 bases; nucleotides outside the gene matches: 13. The DNA of the CDR3 is TGTGCCAGCAGCCGGAACCGGGACAGCATGGACTACACCTTC. Its translation: CASSRNRDSMDYTF.

The CDR3: CASSSDREDQPQHF. The CDR3 DNA sequence: TGTGCCAGCAGTAGCGACAGGGAGGACCAGCCCCAGCATTTT. V gene TRBV2 combines with J gene TRBJ1-5; 7 bases align to TRBD1. This CDR3 has 14 residues. Germline V gene sequence: CDR1 SNHLY, CDR2 FYNNEI. Trimming removed 5 bases from V and 7 bases from J; junction bases left unmatched: 8.

The rearrangement links TRBV25-1 to TRBJ2-7; possibly TRBD2 for D (7 bases). The length of the CDR3 is 16 residues. With 3 bases removed from V and 1 base from J, the gap between germline ends came to 16 bases. The V gene's germline CDR1 is MGHDK and CDR2 SYGVNS. CDR3 nucleotides: TGTGCCAGCAGTGAGGGGGGGCTCTATGGATCCTACGAGCAGTACTTC. Translated: CASSEGGLYGSYEQYF.

The chain couples TRBV5-1 to TRBJ2-1; 8 nucleotides agree with TRBD1. The germline V gene has CDR1 SGHRS and CDR2 YFSETQ. CDR3 size: 14 residues. V was clipped by 4 bases and J by 5 bases; unmatched bases: 5. The CDR3 loop is CASSRDRLDNEQFF. CDR3 coding DNA: TGCGCCAGCAGCCGGGACAGGCTGGACAATGAGCAGTTCTTC.

The chain uses TRBV19 and TRBJ1-2; D call uncertain. This CDR3 contains 15 residues. Germline V CDR1 and CDR2: LNHDA, SQIVND (reference sequence). V lost 0 bases, J lost 4 bases, and 12 bases lay in between. The CDR3 reads CASSIDRSGFYGYTF. In DNA, the CDR3 is TGTGCCAGTAGTATAGATAGATCAGGCTTCTATGGCTACACCTTC.

The rearrangement links TRBV10-1 to TRBJ1-6; TRBD1 agrees at 8 bases. Germline-derived CDR1 and CDR2 are WNHNN and SYGVQD (reference sequence). The CDR3 runs 18 residues. Trimming took 1 base from V and 7 from J; bases not matched to a gene: 12. The CDR3 loop reads CASSEWRWGTGVNSPLHF. The DNA of the CDR3 is TGCGCCAGCAGTGAGTGGAGGTGGGGGACAGGAGTAAATTCACCCCTCCACTTT.

This chain joins TRBV11-2 and TRBJ2-3; no clear D. Germline CDR1 reads SGHAT; CDR2 reads FQNNGV. The V and J ends lost 5 bases and 5 bases respectively, with 20 bases between them. This CDR3 has 16 amino acids. The DNA for the CDR3 is TGTGCCAGCAGCAGAAACAGAGTCGTCTTGGGAGATACGCAGTATTTT. Amino acid sequence: CASSRNRVVLGDTQYF.

The chain employs TRBV6-6 and TRBJ1-1; possible D gene TRBD1, 6 bases. Germline assignment: CDR1 MNHNY and CDR2 SVGAGI (reference sequence). Trimming took off 0 bases at V and 7 bases at J, with 12 bases between the two ends. The CDR3 is 14 amino acids. CDR3 bases: TGTGCCAGCAGTTACTCGGAGGGGGTATATGAAGCTTTCTTT. Amino acid sequence: CASSYSEGVYEAFF.

In regard to this clone: In the same sample, other DNA sequences code for this CDR3. The chain uses TRBV27 and TRBJ2-7; TRBD2 might be the D (6 bases). From germline, CDR1 is MNHEY and CDR2 SMNVEV (reference sequence). The CDR3 covers 13 residues. The V end lost 3 bases, the J end lost 0 bases, and 6 bases lay between the germline ends. The CDR3 DNA is TGTGCCAGCAGTTTGACTAGCTCCTACGAGCAGTACTTC. Its protein product is CASSLTSSYEQYF.

The CDR3: CSVEQPGGTEAFF. DNA of the CDR3: TGCAGCGTTGAGCAGCCGGGGGGCACTGAAGCTTTCTTT. This chain connects TRBV29-1 to TRBJ1-1, with D maybe TRBD1 (5 bases). The CDR3 runs to 13 residues. The germline CDR1 and CDR2 sequences are SQVTM and ANQGSEA. Trimming took off 3 bases at V and 4 bases at J, with 12 bases between the two ends. The variable domain in full, completed from reference TRBV29-1 and TRBJ1-1, reads SAVISQKPSRDICQRGTSLTIQCQVDSQVTMMFWYRQQPGQSLTLIATANQGSEATYESGFVIDKFPISRPNLTFSTLTVSNMSPEDSSIYLCSVEQPGGTEAFFGQGTRLTVV.

This clone came up a few times. The gene calls are TRBV7-9 and TRBJ1-2, with 9 positions matching TRBD1. There are 15 residues in the CDR3. Germline lookup yields CDR1 SEHNR and CDR2 FQNEAQ (reference sequence). The V segment lost 5 bases and the J segment 6 bases; nucleotides outside the gene matches: 10. The CDR3, as DNA: TGTGCCAGCAGCGTACAGGGACAGGGTGAAAATGGCTACACCTTC. The encoded protein is CASSVQGQGENGYTF.

The V and J genes are TRBV5-6 and TRBJ2-5; D ambiguous. The germline V gene encodes CDR1 SGHDT and CDR2 YYEEEE. This CDR3 is built from 13 residues. Trimming left V 7 bases short and J 0 bases short, with 10 bases between. The CDR3 loop reads CASQGPYQETQYF. CDR3 nucleotide sequence: TGTGCCAGCCAAGGCCCGTACCAAGAGACCCAGTACTTC. Drawing the rest from reference TRBV5-6 and TRBJ2-5, the complete variable domain is DAGVTQSPTHLIKTRGQQVTLRCSPKSGHDTVSWYQQALGQGPQFIFQYYEEEERQRGNFPDRFSGHQFPNYSSELNVNALLLGDSALYLCASQGPYQETQYFGPGTRLLVL.

The V gene is TRBV7-8, the J gene TRBJ1-2; perhaps TRBD1 as D (5 bases). This CDR3 region has 15 residues. From germline, CDR1 is SGHVS and CDR2 FQNEAQ. With 2 bases removed from V and 5 bases from J, the gap between germline ends came to 15 bases. CDR3 bases: TGTGCCAGCAGCTTATTGTGGACACTGGGTTATGGCTACACCTTC. Translating it yields CASSLLWTLGYGYTF.

The chain links TRBV7-9 to TRBJ2-5; 7 bases align to TRBD1. The CDR3 sequence is 19 residues long. Per the germline V gene, CDR1 is SEHNR and CDR2 is FQNEAQ (reference sequence). The trim removed 4 bases at V and 1 base at J, leaving 18 bases unmatched. The CDR3 DNA reads as TGTGCCAGCAGCTCCTCGACAGGGTGGGAGTTTGGGGCCCAAGAGACCCAGTACTTC. This gives the protein CASSSSTGWEFGAQETQYF.

V usage is TRBV4-1 and J usage is TRBJ1-6, with a weak D call TRBD1 (6 bases). Germline loops: CDR1 MGHRA, CDR2 YSYEKL. Between the trimmed V and J ends, which lost 4 bases and 0 bases, there was a span of 13 bases. The CDR3 is made up of 17 amino acids. CDR3 sequence: CASSPRTASSYNSPLHF. In DNA, the CDR3 is TGCGCCAGCAGCCCTCGGACAGCAAGCTCCTATAATTCACCCCTCCACTTT.

This clone has just one count. The rearrangement uses TRBV9 and TRBJ2-7; D is perhaps TRBD1 (6 bases). The V gene's germline CDR1 is SGDLS and CDR2 YYNGEE. The CDR3 has 13 residues. V lost 4 bases and J 4 bases, leaving 12 bases between the germline ends. The DNA for the CDR3 is TGTGCCAGCAGCTCCCGGGACAATTACGAGCAGTACTTC. Translated, it gives CASSSRDNYEQYF.